This paragraph reports one T cell receptor beta chain. This entry belongs to a study of T-cell reconstitution after alpha-beta-depleted transplantation in children. The CDR3 is 16 residues long. With 3 bases clipped from V and 4 bases from J, the junction kept 4 bases outside the gene matches. Looked up from germline, CDR1 is SGHTA and CDR2 is FQGNSA. Unique molecular identifiers were used to barcode this TCRbeta library. TCRdb re-analysed the PCR reads in MiXCR, keeping a single row per CDR3 protein. The sample carries just over 950,000 distinct CDR3 sequences, roughly 31% recorded once. The sequencing used PBMCs, mostly from graft donor cells, collected 360 days after TCRalphabeta/CD19-depleted stem cell transplant. This sequence was found in a boy under two years old who had a stem cell transplant for SCID, so the T cells may come from the graft donor. The rearrangement uses TRBV7-2 and TRBJ2-3; 13 bases agree with TRBD2. The CDR3 DNA reads TGTGCCAGCAGCTTCCTAGGACTAGCGGGGGCAGATACGCAGTATTTT. Translated, it gives CASSFLGLAGADTQYF.